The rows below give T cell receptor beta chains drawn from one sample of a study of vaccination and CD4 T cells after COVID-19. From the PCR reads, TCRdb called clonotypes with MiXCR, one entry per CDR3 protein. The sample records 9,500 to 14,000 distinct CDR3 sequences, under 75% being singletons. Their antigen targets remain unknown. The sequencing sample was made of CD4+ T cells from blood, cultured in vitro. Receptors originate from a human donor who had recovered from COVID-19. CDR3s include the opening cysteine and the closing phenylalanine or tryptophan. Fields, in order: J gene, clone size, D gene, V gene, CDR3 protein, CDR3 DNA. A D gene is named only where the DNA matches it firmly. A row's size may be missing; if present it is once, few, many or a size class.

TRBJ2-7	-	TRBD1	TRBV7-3	CASSQGQGFHEQYF	TGTGCCAGCAGCCAGGGACAGGGGTTCCACGAGCAGTACTTC
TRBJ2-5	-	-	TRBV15	CATSAGLGTQETQYF	TGTGCCACCAGCGCGGGTCTAGGGACCCAAGAGACCCAGTACTTC
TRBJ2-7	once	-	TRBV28	CASTGTGNYEQYF	TGTGCCAGCACTGGGACTGGAAACTACGAGCAGTACTTC
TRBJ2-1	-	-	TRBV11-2	CASSWARGDNEQFF	TGTGCCAGCAGCTGGGCGCGGGGAGACAATGAGCAGTTCTTC
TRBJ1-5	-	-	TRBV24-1	CATSDRRDALNQPQHF	TGTGCCACCAGTGACCGCCGGGACGCCCTTAATCAGCCCCAGCATTTT
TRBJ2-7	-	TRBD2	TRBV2	CASTRSLAGAVPHEQYF	TGTGCCAGCACTAGGAGTCTAGCGGGAGCCGTCCCCCACGAGCAGTACTTC
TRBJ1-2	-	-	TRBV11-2	CASSLDRVVGYAF	TGTGCCAGCAGCTTAGACAGGGTTGTTGGCTACGCCTTC
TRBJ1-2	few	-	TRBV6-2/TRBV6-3	CASSDRTGLGGYTF	TGTGCCAGCAGCGACCGGACCGGGTTAGGTGGCTACACCTTC
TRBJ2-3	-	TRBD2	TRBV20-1	CSARGTSGNTDTQYF	TGCAGTGCTAGAGGGACTAGCGGAAACACAGATACGCAGTATTTT
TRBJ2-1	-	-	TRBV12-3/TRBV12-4	CASSFPGSLNEQFF	TGTGCCAGCAGTTTTCCGGGGTCTCTCAATGAGCAGTTCTTC
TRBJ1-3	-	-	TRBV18	CASSPPAASTIYF	TGTGCCAGCTCACCACCGGCGGCTAGCACCATATATTTT
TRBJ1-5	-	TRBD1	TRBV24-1	CATSVSGGFQPQHF	TGTGCCACCAGTGTTTCAGGGGGTTTTCAGCCCCAGCATTTT
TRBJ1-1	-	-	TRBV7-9	CASSLMSGENTEAFF	TGTGCCAGCAGCTTAATGTCAGGGGAGAACACTGAAGCTTTCTTT
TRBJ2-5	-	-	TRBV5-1	CASSKFQETQYF	TGCGCCAGCAGCAAATTTCAAGAGACCCAGTACTTC
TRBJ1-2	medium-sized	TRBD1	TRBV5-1	CASSLSMGTGYGYTF	TGCGCCAGCAGCTTAAGTATGGGGACAGGATATGGCTACACCTTC
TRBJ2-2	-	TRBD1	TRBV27	CASSLPPGQDTGELFF	TGTGCCAGCAGTTTACCCCCGGGACAGGACACCGGGGAGCTGTTTTTT
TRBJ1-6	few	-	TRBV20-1	CSARGQSSYNSPLHF	TGCAGTGCTAGGGGGCAGAGCTCCTATAATTCACCCCTCCACTTT
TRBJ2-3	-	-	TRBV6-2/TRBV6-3	CASSYPRGGIITDTQYF	TGTGCCAGCAGTTACCCGAGGGGCGGGATCATTACAGATACGCAGTATTTT
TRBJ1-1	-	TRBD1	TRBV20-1	CSANRTGSWITEAFF	TGCAGTGCTAATCGGACAGGGTCGTGGATCACTGAAGCTTTCTTT
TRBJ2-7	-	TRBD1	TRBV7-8	CASSSRTGGISYEQYF	TGTGCCAGCAGCAGTAGGACAGGGGGTATCTCCTACGAGCAGTACTTC
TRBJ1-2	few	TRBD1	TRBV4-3	CASSRITGGNYGYTF	TGCGCCAGCAGCCGGATCACAGGGGGCAACTATGGCTACACCTTC
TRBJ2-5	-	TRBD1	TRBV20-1	CSARDMRQGETQYF	TGCAGTGCTAGAGATATGAGACAGGGAGAGACCCAGTACTTC
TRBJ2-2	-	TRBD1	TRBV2	CASSVGQGNTGELFF	TGTGCCAGCAGCGTAGGACAGGGCAACACCGGGGAGCTGTTTTTT
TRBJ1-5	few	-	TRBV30	CAWSAQGQQPQHF	TGTGCCTGGAGTGCCCAGGGGCAACAGCCCCAGCATTTT
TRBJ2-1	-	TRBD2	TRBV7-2	CASSPRLAGERNEQFF	TGTGCCAGCAGCCCGAGACTAGCGGGAGAGAGGAATGAGCAGTTCTTC
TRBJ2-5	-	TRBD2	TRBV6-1	CASSVGGQETQYF	TGTGCCAGCAGTGTGGGGGGGCAAGAGACCCAGTACTTC
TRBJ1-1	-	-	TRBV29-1	CSVVRDVNTEAFF	TGCAGCGTTGTCAGAGACGTAAACACTGAAGCTTTCTTT
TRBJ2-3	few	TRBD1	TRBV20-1	CSARARDRGFADTQYF	TGCAGTGCTAGAGCCAGGGACAGGGGGTTCGCAGATACGCAGTATTTT
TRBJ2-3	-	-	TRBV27	CASSGLGKENTQYF	TGTGCCAGCAGCGGGTTGGGGAAGGAAAATACGCAGTATTTT
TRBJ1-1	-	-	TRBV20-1	CSATWTARGEAFF	TGCAGTGCTACTTGGACAGCGAGGGGTGAAGCTTTCTTT
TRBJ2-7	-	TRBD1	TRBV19	CASSMRRGPVYEQYF	TGTGCCAGTAGTATGAGAAGGGGGCCCGTCTACGAGCAGTACTTC
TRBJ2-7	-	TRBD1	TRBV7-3	CASSLDRGRTYEQYF	TGTGCCAGCAGCTTAGACAGGGGAAGGACCTACGAGCAGTACTTC
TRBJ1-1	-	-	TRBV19	CASSPMYRLSSVAFF	TGTGCCAGTAGCCCAATGTATCGTCTTTCTTCGGTAGCTTTCTTT
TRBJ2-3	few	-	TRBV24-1	CATSGVADTQYF	TGTGCCACCAGTGGAGTAGCAGATACGCAGTATTTT
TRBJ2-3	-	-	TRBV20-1	CSARLDGYTDTQYF	TGCAGTGCTAGGCTAGATGGGTACACAGATACGCAGTATTTT
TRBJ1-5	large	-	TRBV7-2	CASSLRADRTNQPQHF	TGTGCCAGCAGCTTACGAGCAGACAGGACCAATCAGCCCCAGCATTTT
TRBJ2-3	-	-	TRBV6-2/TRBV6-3	CASRPDIGTDTQYF	TGTGCCAGCAGACCAGACATAGGCACAGATACGCAGTATTTT
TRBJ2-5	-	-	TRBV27	CASSRPRETQYF	TGTGCCAGCAGTCGCCCCCGAGAGACCCAGTACTTC
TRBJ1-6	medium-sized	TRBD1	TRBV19	CASSIEGKGARAICNSPLHF	TGTGCCAGTAGTATAGAGGGTAAGGGGGCGCGGGCAATTTGTAATTCACCCCTCCACTTT
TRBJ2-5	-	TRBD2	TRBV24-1	CATSDGLAVSETQYF	TGTGCCACCAGTGATGGACTAGCGGTGAGCGAGACCCAGTACTTC
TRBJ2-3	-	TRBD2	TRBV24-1	CATSDLPGTSGRAADTQYF	TGTGCCACCAGTGATTTACCCGGGACTAGCGGGAGAGCCGCAGATACGCAGTATTTT
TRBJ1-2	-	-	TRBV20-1	CSANHIGPNYGYTF	TGCAGTGCTAACCATATTGGGCCAAACTATGGCTACACCTTC
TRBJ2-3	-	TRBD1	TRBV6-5	CASSLRGTGTDTQYF	TGTGCCAGCAGTTTGAGGGGGACAGGCACAGATACGCAGTATTTT
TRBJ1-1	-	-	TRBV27	CASSRNWNTEAFF	TGTGCCAGCAGTCGAAACTGGAACACTGAAGCTTTCTTT
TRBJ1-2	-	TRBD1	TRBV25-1	CASSELGTERYGYTF	TGTGCCAGCAGTGAACTCGGGACAGAGCGGTATGGCTACACCTTC
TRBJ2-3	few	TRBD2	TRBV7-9	CASSFPSGGVTDTQYF	TGTGCCAGCAGCTTTCCTAGCGGGGGGGTGACAGATACGCAGTATTTT
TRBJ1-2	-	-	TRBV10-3	CAINPDGTHYGYTF	TGTGCCATCAACCCGGACGGAACTCACTATGGCTACACCTTC
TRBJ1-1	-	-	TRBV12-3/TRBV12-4	CATTRRTGGLNTEAFF	TGTGCCACCACCCGCCGGACGGGAGGGTTGAACACTGAAGCTTTCTTT
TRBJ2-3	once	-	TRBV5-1	CASSLSQGSSSTDTQYF	TGCGCCAGCAGCTTGTCGCAGGGATCTTCTAGCACAGATACGCAGTATTTT
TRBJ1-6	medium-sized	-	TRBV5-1	CASSLAPLSSYNSPLHF	TGCGCCAGCAGCTTGGCGCCCCTAAGTTCCTATAATTCACCCCTCCACTTT
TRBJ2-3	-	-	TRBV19	CASSIGGGTVDTQYF	TGTGCCAGTAGTATAGGTGGGGGAACCGTCGATACGCAGTATTTT
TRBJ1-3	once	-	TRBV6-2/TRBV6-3	CASIKSSGNTIYF	TGTGCCAGCATAAAGAGCTCTGGAAACACCATATATTTT